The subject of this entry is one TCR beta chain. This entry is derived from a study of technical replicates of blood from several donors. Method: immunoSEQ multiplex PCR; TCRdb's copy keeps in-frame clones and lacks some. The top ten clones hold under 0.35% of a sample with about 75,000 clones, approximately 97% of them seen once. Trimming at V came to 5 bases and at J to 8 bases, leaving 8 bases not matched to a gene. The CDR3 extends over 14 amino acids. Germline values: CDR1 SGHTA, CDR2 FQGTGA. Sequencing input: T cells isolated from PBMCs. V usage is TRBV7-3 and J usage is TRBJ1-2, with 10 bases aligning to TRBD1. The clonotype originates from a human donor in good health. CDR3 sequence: CASSPGTGERGYTF. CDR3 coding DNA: TGTGCCAGCAGCCCCGGGACAGGGGAGCGCGGCTACACCTTC.